These 12 T cell receptor beta chains were all obtained from the same sample, sequenced in a study of blood T cell repertoires in COVID-19. Libraries were prepared by immunoSEQ multiplex PCR; TCRdb keeps only in-frame clonotypes and omits some of them. The profile shows 250,000 or so clones, about 83% of them singletons. Sequenced: peripheral blood. The receptors originated from a woman in her thirties or forties who had recovered from COVID-19.

The chain recombines TRBV3-1 (or the pseudogene TRBV3-2) with TRBJ2-5; the D gene is possibly TRBD2 (6 bases). The CDR3 spans 15 residues. The germline V gene encodes CDR1 LGHDT and CDR2 YNNKEL (reference sequence). V was clipped by 1 base and J by 0 bases, with 9 bases between them. CDR3 in amino acids: CASSQGGVNQETQYF. Here the CDR3 DNA reads TGTGCCAGCAGCCAAGGGGGGGTTAACCAAGAGACCCAGTACTTC.

This chain connects TRBV5-1 to TRBJ2-1; 9 bases line up with TRBD1. J gave up 14 bases and V 0 bases, and 12 bases lay outside the gene matches. The CDR3 length is 15 residues. CDR1 is SGHRS, CDR2 YFSETQ, per germline. CDR3 sequence reads: CASSLGQGVPSSKFF. The CDR3 DNA sequence: TGCGCCAGCAGCTTGGGACAGGGGGTCCCCTCGTCGAAGTTCTTC. Full variable domain (outside the CDR3, taken from reference TRBV5-1 and TRBJ2-1): KAGVTQTPRYLIKTRGQQVTLSCSPISGHRSVSWYQQTPGQGLQFLFEYFSETQRNKGNFPGRFSGRQFSNSRSEMNVSTLELGDSALYLCASSLGQGVPSSKFFGPGTRLTVL.

The chain combines TRBV28 with TRBJ2-5, with 7 nucleotides matching TRBD1. Losses at the gene ends were 4 bases for V and 5 bases for J; bases not matched to a gene: 7. In germline, CDR1 is MDHEN, CDR2 SYDVKM. This CDR3 comprises 14 residues. The chain's CDR3 is CASSWWQGEETQYF. CDR3 nucleotides: TGTGCCAGCAGTTGGTGGCAGGGGGAGGAGACCCAGTACTTC.

The gene calls are TRBV29-1 and TRBJ1-2; TRBD1 matches at 9 bases. From germline, CDR1 is SQVTM and CDR2 ANQGSEA. CDR3 length equals 12 residues. This CDR3 is CSTGQGERGYTF. The CDR3 DNA reads as TGCAGTACGGGACAGGGTGAAAGGGGCTACACCTTC.

A single count supports this clone. The V gene is TRBV19, the J gene TRBJ2-1; D remains ambiguous. Germline assignment: CDR1 LNHDA and CDR2 SQIVND (reference sequence). The CDR3 consists of 12 residues. With 5 bases removed from V and 10 bases from J, the gap between germline ends came to 12 bases. This CDR3 reads CASSPYPWEQFF. In nucleotides, the CDR3 is TGTGCCAGTAGTCCCTATCCCTGGGAGCAGTTCTTC.

This chain uses TRBV24-1 with TRBJ2-1; D is unclear. The CDR3 is 12 residues long. The germline V gene encodes CDR1 KGHDR and CDR2 SFDVKD. V lost 5 bases to trimming and J lost 7 bases, with 8 bases between them. The CDR3, as DNA: TGTGCCACCAGTGTTAATAAAAATGAGCAGTTCTTC. It codes for CATSVNKNEQFF.

V gene TRBV24-1 combines with J gene TRBJ1-3; no clear D. Germline V gene sequence: CDR1 KGHDR, CDR2 SFDVKD. This CDR3 is built from 15 residues. V was trimmed by 7 bases and J by 1 base, leaving 13 bases between them. CDR3 protein: CATSTSFGSGNTIYF. DNA for the CDR3: TGTGCCACCAGCACGAGCTTCGGGTCTGGAAACACCATATATTTT.

The CDR3 DNA sequence: TGCGCCAGCAGCCAGGGGGGGTTAGACCAGCCCCAGCATTTT. Translation gives CASSQGGLDQPQHF. The V and J genes are TRBV4-1 and TRBJ1-5; perhaps TRBD1 as D (5 bases). The CDR3 consists of 14 residues. Germline CDR1 reads MGHRA; CDR2 reads YSYEKL. V lost 3 bases and J lost 7, with 13 bases in between.

The chain is built from TRBV11-2 and TRBJ2-7; D call uncertain. Germline assignment: CDR1 SGHAT and CDR2 FQNNGV. The CDR3 runs 13 residues. V lost 1 base to trimming and J lost 3 bases, with 7 bases between them. The CDR3: CASSLVNSYEQYF. The CDR3 region has the DNA TGTGCCAGCAGCTTAGTAAACAGCTACGAGCAGTACTTC.

This clone has only a few counts. The chain uses TRBV7-2 and TRBJ2-7; 8 bases fit TRBD1. V lost 6 bases to trimming and J lost 6 bases; unmatched junction nucleotides: 13. The CDR3 contains 15 residues. CDR1 is SGHTA and CDR2 is FQGNSA in the germline V gene. The CDR3 bases are TGTGCCAGCAGGCTGGGACAGGCGAGTGGCGGCGAGCAGTACTTC. This encodes CASRLGQASGGEQYF.

The genes are TRBV15 and TRBJ2-7; 10 nucleotides line up with TRBD1. Germline V gene data show CDR1 as LNHNV and CDR2 as YYDKDF (reference sequence). With V trimmed by 0 bases and J by 6 bases, 5 bases remained unmatched. The CDR3 length is 15 residues. Here the CDR3 reads CATSRDWGQGSEQYF. CDR3 in DNA: TGTGCCACCAGCAGAGATTGGGGACAGGGGTCCGAGCAGTACTTC.

V usage is TRBV15 and J usage is TRBJ2-3; tentative D call: TRBD2 (5 bases). The CDR3 is made up of 17 amino acids. The germline CDR1 and CDR2 sequences are LNHNV and YYDKDF (reference sequence). Trimming removed 0 bases at V and 0 bases at J, with 13 bases between. This chain's CDR3 is CATSRDIEAASTDTQYF. In DNA form, the CDR3 reads TGTGCCACCAGCAGAGATATTGAAGCGGCCAGCACAGATACGCAGTATTTT.